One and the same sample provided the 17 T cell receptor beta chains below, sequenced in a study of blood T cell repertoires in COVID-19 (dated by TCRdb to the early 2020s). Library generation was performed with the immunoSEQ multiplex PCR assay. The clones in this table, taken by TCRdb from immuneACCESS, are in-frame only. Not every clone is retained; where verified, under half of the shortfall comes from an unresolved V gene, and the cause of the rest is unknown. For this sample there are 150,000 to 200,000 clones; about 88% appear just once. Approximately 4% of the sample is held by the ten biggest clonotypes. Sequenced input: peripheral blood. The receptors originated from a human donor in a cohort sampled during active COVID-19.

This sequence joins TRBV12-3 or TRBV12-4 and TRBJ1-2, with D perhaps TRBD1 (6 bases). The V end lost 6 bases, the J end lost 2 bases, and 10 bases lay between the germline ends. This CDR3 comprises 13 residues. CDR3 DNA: TGTGCCAGCAGCCCCGGACAGAACTATGGCTACACCTTC. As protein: CASSPGQNYGYTF.

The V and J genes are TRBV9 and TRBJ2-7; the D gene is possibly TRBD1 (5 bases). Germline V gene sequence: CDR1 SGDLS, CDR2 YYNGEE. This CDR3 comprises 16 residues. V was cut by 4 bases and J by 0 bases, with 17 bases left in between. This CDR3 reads CASSPPGHLNSYEQYF. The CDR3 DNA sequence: TGTGCCAGCAGCCCGCCCGGACACCTGAACTCCTACGAGCAGTACTTC.

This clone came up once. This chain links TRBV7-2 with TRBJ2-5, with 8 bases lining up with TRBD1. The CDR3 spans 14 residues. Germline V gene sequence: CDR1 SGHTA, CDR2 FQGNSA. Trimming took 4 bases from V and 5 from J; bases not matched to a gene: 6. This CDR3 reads CASSSQGARETQYF. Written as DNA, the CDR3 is TGTGCCAGCAGCTCCCAGGGGGCGAGGGAGACCCAGTACTTC.

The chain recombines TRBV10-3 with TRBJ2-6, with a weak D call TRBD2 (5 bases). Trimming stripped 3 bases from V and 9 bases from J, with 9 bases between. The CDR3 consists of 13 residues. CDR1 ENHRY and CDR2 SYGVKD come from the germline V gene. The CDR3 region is CAISEQTNNVLTF. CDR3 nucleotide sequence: TGTGCCATCAGTGAACAGACTAACAACGTCCTGACTTTC.

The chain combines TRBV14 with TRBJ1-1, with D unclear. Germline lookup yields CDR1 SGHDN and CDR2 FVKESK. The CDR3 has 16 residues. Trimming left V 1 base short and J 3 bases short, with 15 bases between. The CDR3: CASSQVASRRDTEAFF. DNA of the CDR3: TGTGCCAGCAGCCAAGTCGCGAGCCGCCGGGACACTGAAGCTTTCTTT.

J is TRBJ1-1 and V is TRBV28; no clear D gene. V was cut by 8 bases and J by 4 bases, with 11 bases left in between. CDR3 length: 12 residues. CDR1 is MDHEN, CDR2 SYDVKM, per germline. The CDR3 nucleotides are TGTGCCAGCGTCGGGGTGTCCACTGAAGCTTTCTTT. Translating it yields CASVGVSTEAFF.

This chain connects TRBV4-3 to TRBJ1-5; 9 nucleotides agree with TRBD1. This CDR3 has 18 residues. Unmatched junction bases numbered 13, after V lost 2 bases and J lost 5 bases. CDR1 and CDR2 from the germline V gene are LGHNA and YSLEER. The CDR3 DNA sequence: TGCGCCAGCAGCCAACAGGGGGATCGGACAGGGGAGGATCAGCCCCAGCATTTT. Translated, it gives CASSQQGDRTGEDQPQHF.

The DNA for the CDR3 is TGCAGCTCCCGACAGGGCAGCACAGATACGCAGTATTTT. Its translation is CSSRQGSTDTQYF. The rearrangement uses TRBV29-1 and TRBJ2-3; TRBD1 aligns across 7 bases. The CDR3 loop spans 13 amino acids. Unmatched junction bases numbered 5, after V lost 8 bases and J lost 0 bases. Germline V gene data show CDR1 as SQVTM and CDR2 as ANQGSEA.

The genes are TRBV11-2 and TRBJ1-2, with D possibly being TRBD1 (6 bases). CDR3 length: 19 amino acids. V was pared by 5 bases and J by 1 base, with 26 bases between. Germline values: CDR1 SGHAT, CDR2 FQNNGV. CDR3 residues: CASSPLNPRGQKFNYGYTF. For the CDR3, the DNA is TGTGCCAGCAGCCCTCTTAATCCCAGGGGCCAGAAATTTAACTATGGCTACACCTTC.

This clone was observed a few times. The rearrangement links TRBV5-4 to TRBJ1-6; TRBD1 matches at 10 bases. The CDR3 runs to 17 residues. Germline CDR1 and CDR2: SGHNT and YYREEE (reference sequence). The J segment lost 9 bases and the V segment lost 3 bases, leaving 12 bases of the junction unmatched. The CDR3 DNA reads TGTGCCAGCAGCTGGGGGGGCCCGACAGGGGGCGGTTCACCCCTCCACTTT. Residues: CASSWGGPTGGGSPLHF.

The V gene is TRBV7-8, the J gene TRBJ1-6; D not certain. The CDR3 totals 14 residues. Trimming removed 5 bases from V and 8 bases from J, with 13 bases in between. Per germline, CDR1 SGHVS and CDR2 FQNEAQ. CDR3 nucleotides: TGTGCCAGCAGCACGGGATTGCTGGATTCACCCCTCCACTTT. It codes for CASSTGLLDSPLHF.

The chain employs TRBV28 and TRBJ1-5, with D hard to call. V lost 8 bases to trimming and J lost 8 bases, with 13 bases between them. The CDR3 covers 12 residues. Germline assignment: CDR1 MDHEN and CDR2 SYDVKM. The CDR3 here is CASGVAGEPQHF. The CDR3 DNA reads TGTGCCAGCGGCGTGGCGGGCGAGCCCCAGCATTTT.

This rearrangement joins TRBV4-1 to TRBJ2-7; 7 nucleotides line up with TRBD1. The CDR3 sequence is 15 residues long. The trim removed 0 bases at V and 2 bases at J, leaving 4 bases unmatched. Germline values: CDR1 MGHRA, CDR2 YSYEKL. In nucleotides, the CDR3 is TGCGCCAGCAGCCAAGATCTGGGACAGACCTACGAGCAGTACTTC. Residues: CASSQDLGQTYEQYF.

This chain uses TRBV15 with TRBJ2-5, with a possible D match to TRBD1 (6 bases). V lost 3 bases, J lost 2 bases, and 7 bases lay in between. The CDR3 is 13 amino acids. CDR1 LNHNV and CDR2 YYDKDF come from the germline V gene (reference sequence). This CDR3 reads CATSRGQQETQYF. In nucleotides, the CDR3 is TGTGCCACCAGCAGGGGACAACAAGAGACCCAGTACTTC.

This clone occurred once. CDR3 DNA sequence: TGTGCCAGCAGTACGCACAATTATGGCTACACCTTC. As protein: CASSTHNYGYTF. The genes are TRBV12-3 or TRBV12-4 and TRBJ1-2; D not resolved. Trimming shortened V by 5 bases and J by 5 bases, and 9 bases separated the two germline ends. The CDR3 length is 12 residues.

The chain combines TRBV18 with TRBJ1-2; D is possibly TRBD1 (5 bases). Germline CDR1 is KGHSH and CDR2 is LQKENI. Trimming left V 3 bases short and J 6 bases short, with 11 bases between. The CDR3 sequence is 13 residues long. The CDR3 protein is CASSPNRGNGYTF. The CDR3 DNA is TGTGCCAGCTCACCCAATCGGGGGAATGGCTACACCTTC.

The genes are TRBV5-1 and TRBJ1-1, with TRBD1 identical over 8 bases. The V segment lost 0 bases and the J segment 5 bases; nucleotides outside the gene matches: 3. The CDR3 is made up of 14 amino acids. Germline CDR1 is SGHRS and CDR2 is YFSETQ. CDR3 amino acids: CASSLDRGNTEAFF. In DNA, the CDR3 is TGCGCCAGCAGCTTGGACAGGGGGAATACTGAAGCTTTCTTT. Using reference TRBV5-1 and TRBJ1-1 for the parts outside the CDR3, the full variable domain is KAGVTQTPRYLIKTRGQQVTLSCSPISGHRSVSWYQQTPGQGLQFLFEYFSETQRNKGNFPGRFSGRQFSNSRSEMNVSTLELGDSALYLCASSLDRGNTEAFFGQGTRLTVV.